The next 21 T cell receptor beta chains were all read from a single sample in a study of hypomethylating agent response in myelodysplastic syndrome. Sequenced by immunoSEQ multiplex PCR; TCRdb stores in-frame clones only, minus some. The sample lists around 11,000 clones; 75% to 85% were seen once. The sample in question was bone marrow, obtained before or after starting hypomethylating agent treatment for myelodysplastic syndrome (not recorded which). Every receptor here comes from a human donor with myelodysplastic syndrome.

This chain connects TRBV6-6 to TRBJ2-2; 7 bases match TRBD1. CDR1 MNHNY and CDR2 SVGAGI come from the germline V gene (reference sequence). The CDR3 has 13 amino acids. V was pared by 8 bases and J by 1 base, with 1 base of the junction left unmatched. CDR3 protein: CASWTGNTGELFF. CDR3 nucleotides: TGTGCCAGCTGGACAGGGAACACCGGGGAGCTGTTTTTT.

This clone was counted a single time. CDR3 sequence reads: CASSPTGTANTGELFF. For the CDR3, the DNA is TGTGCCAGCTCACCAACTGGAACAGCGAACACCGGGGAGCTGTTTTTT. This chain connects TRBV18 to TRBJ2-2; no clear D gene. V dropped 2 bases and J dropped 0 bases, with 10 bases sitting between them. The CDR3 spans 16 residues. Germline CDR1 is KGHSH and CDR2 is LQKENI.

The genes are TRBV9 and TRBJ2-2; 10 bases align to TRBD1. Germline CDR1 SGDLS, CDR2 YYNGEE. Unmatched junction bases numbered 7, after V lost 4 bases and J lost 7 bases. This CDR3 has 15 amino acids. The CDR3 DNA sequence: TGTGCCAGCAGCCGGGACAGGGGTTTGGTCGGGGAGCTGTTTTTT. This codes for CASSRDRGLVGELFF. The whole variable domain, filled in from reference TRBV9 and TRBJ2-2, reads DSGVTQTPKHLITATGQRVTLRCSPRSGDLSVYWYQQSLDQGLQFLIQYYNGEERAKGNILERFSAQQFPDLHSELNLSSLELGDSALYFCASSRDRGLVGELFFGEGSRLTVL.

V is TRBV14 and J is TRBJ2-6, with 13 positions matching TRBD2. The germline CDR1 and CDR2 sequences are SGHDN and FVKESK. The CDR3 has 19 amino acids. V lost 3 bases and J lost 1; bases outside the gene matches: 6. CDR3 nucleotides: TGTGCCAGCAGCCAGGGACTAGCGGGAAGGTTTTCTGGGGCCAACGTCCTGACTTTC. The encoded protein is CASSQGLAGRFSGANVLTF.

The chain joins TRBV21-1 to TRBJ2-5; TRBD1 reflects the table's D call only, with no check against the DNA. The DNA end is a closer match to TRBJ2-7, so the J assignment may be wrong. TRBV21-1 is recorded as a pseudogene. This CDR3 region has 20 residues. This CDR3 reads CASSARFIFWTGMTRDEQYF. CDR3 DNA: TGTGCCAGCAGCGCCCGATTTATCTTTTGGACAGGGATGACAAGGGACGAGCAGTACTTC.

This clone was seen once. The chain couples TRBV5-8 to TRBJ2-1, with D perhaps matching TRBD1 (6 bases). Germline V gives CDR1 SGHTS, CDR2 YDEGEE. Trimming left V 6 bases short and J 0 bases short, with 16 bases between. The CDR3 has 16 residues. CDR3 amino acids: CASNPSTGYSYNEQFF. The CDR3, as DNA: TGTGCCAGCAACCCCTCAACAGGGTACTCCTACAATGAGCAGTTCTTC.

V is TRBV13 and J is TRBJ2-1, with D perhaps matching TRBD1 (9 bases). The V gene's germline CDR1 is PRHDT and CDR2 FYEKMQ (reference sequence). This CDR3 is built from 21 residues. V dropped 5 bases and J dropped 6 bases, with 35 bases sitting between them. The CDR3 DNA reads TGTGCCAGCAGCGGGGACAGGGTAACGGGAGGGCAACCCTTTAACCCCAATGAGCAGTTCTTC. As protein: CASSGDRVTGGQPFNPNEQFF.

The chain is built from TRBV5-4 and TRBJ2-2; TRBD1 is a possible D gene (5 bases). The CDR3 consists of 15 residues. V was cut by 2 bases and J by 6 bases, with 14 bases left in between. Germline V gives CDR1 SGHNT, CDR2 YYREEE (reference sequence). The CDR3 is CASSFIRAGAGELFF. The CDR3 DNA is TGTGCCAGCAGCTTCATCAGGGCCGGCGCCGGGGAGCTGTTTTTT.

The genes are TRBV14 and TRBJ2-2; D is undetermined. Trimming left V 4 bases short and J 4 bases short, with 16 bases between. The CDR3 length is 16 residues. Germline values: CDR1 SGHDN, CDR2 FVKESK. The CDR3 coding sequence is TGTGCCAGCAGCCGTCTCCCTGTGGACGGCACCGGGGAGCTGTTTTTT. Translated: CASSRLPVDGTGELFF.

The chain combines TRBV11-2 with TRBJ2-3; D might be TRBD2 (5 bases). From germline, CDR1 is SGHAT and CDR2 FQNNGV. Trimming shortened V by 2 bases and J by 0 bases, and 12 bases separated the two germline ends. The length of the CDR3 is 16 residues. CDR3 amino acids: CASSLLGSFSTDTQYF. CDR3 sequence (DNA): TGTGCCAGCAGCTTACTTGGGAGTTTTAGCACAGATACGCAGTATTTT.

CDR3 protein: CASSLLTSSSYNEQFF. CDR3 nucleotides: TGTGCCAGCAGCCTGCTAACGTCTAGCTCATACAATGAGCAGTTCTTC. This rearrangement joins TRBV11-2 to TRBJ2-1; D may be TRBD2 (5 bases). The CDR3 is 16 amino acids. V shed 5 bases and J shed 4 bases, with 18 bases lying between them. Per germline, CDR1 SGHAT and CDR2 FQNNGV.

This rearrangement joins TRBV4-1 to TRBJ1-1; no definite D call. Germline V CDR1 and CDR2: MGHRA, YSYEKL. This CDR3 comprises 15 residues. V lost 1 base and J lost 2, with 11 bases in between. The CDR3 DNA reads as TGCGCCAGCAGCCAAGTCGAAGCGGGAAACACTGAAGCTTTCTTT. Translation: CASSQVEAGNTEAFF.

The chain carries TRBV9 and TRBJ1-2; D perhaps matches TRBD1 (6 bases). The CDR3 contains 14 residues. Germline V gene data show CDR1 as SGDLS and CDR2 as YYNGEE. The V end lost 3 bases, the J end lost 7 bases, and 16 bases lay between the germline ends. The CDR3 DNA reads as TGTGCCAGCAGCGGACCAGGGGTAAGGTCTGGCTACACCTTC. This encodes CASSGPGVRSGYTF.

The chain has TRBV19 and TRBJ2-3, with no clear D. Trimming stripped 4 bases from V and 0 bases from J, with 14 bases between. The CDR3 runs 16 residues. The germline gives CDR1 LNHDA, CDR2 SQIVND (reference sequence). Here the CDR3 DNA reads TGTGCCAGTAGTAGATTCAAGGCTCCTAGCACAGATACGCAGTATTTT. Encoded protein: CASSRFKAPSTDTQYF. Supplemented by reference TRBV19 and TRBJ2-3, the full variable domain reads DGGITQSPKYLFRKEGQNVTLSCEQNLNHDAMYWYRQDPGQGLRLIYYSQIVNDFQKGDIAEGYSVSREKKESFPLTVTSAQKNPTAFYLCASSRFKAPSTDTQYFGPGTRLTVL.

The sample holds a few counts of this clone. This chain uses TRBV5-1 with TRBJ2-1, with 10 bases fitting TRBD1. This CDR3 is 13 amino acids long. J was trimmed by 10 bases and V by 5 bases; bases with no gene match: 6. Germline assignment: CDR1 SGHRS and CDR2 YFSETQ. This CDR3 reads CASSPGTGDEQFF. CDR3 in DNA: TGCGCCAGCAGTCCCGGGACAGGGGACGAGCAGTTCTTC.

The rearrangement joins TRBV19 to TRBJ2-1; 8 bases fit TRBD2. J lost 2 bases, V lost 4 bases, and 10 bases had no gene match. The germline V gene encodes CDR1 LNHDA and CDR2 SQIVND (reference sequence). The CDR3 is made up of 17 amino acids. The CDR3 is CASSKPSGLGAYNEQFF. The CDR3 region has the DNA TGTGCCAGTAGTAAACCCTCGGGACTAGGTGCCTACAATGAGCAGTTCTTC.

The gene calls are TRBV21-1 and TRBJ1-1; the table calls TRBD1, which could not be checked here. TRBV21-1 constitutes a pseudogene. CDR3 length equals 17 residues. Here the CDR3 DNA reads TGTGCCAGCAGCAAACAGGACAGGGGGCAAAGGAACACTGAAGCTTTCTTT. It codes for CASSKQDRGQRNTEAFF.

This clone has just one count. The CDR3 is CASSEGYNEQFF. In DNA form, the CDR3 reads TGTGCCAGCAGCGAGGGTTACAATGAGCAGTTCTTC. V usage is TRBV11-2 and J usage is TRBJ2-1; D may be TRBD2 (5 bases). This CDR3 is built from 12 residues. Germline loops: CDR1 SGHAT, CDR2 FQNNGV. The ends were cut back, 5 bases at V and 4 bases at J, with 6 bases in the middle.

This chain joins TRBV29-1 and TRBJ2-5; the D gene is possibly TRBD2 (6 bases). The CDR3 has 12 amino acids. From germline, CDR1 is SQVTM and CDR2 ANQGSEA. Trimming took 3 bases from V and 5 from J, leaving 10 bases between them. In nucleotides, the CDR3 is TGCAGCGTTGAGGAGGGGTGGGAGACCCAGTACTTC. Encoded protein: CSVEEGWETQYF.

This clone was detected a few times. The rearrangement joins TRBV2 to TRBJ1-2; D remains unclear. The germline V gene has CDR1 SNHLY and CDR2 FYNNEI. V gave up 3 bases and J gave up 6 bases, with 8 bases separating them. The CDR3 consists of 12 residues. CDR3 amino acids: CASSDEFDGYTF. CDR3 sequence (DNA): TGTGCCAGCAGTGACGAGTTCGATGGCTACACCTTC. Combining the CDR3 with reference TRBV2 and TRBJ1-2 gives the whole variable domain EPEVTQTPSHQVTQMGQEVILRCVPISNHLYFYWYRQILGQKVEFLVSFYNNEISEKSEIFDDQFSVERPDGSNFTLKIRSTKLEDSAMYFCASSDEFDGYTFGSGTRLTVV.

The rearrangement links TRBV9 to TRBJ2-3; D might be TRBD2 (6 bases). The CDR3 is 16 residues long. CDR1 and CDR2 (germline): SGDLS, YYNGEE. Trimming pared 0 bases from V and 0 bases from J, leaving 11 bases between. The CDR3 coding sequence is TGTGCCAGCAGCGTAGAGGCCCGGGGGAGCACAGATACGCAGTATTTT. Protein sequence: CASSVEARGSTDTQYF.